What follows describes a single TCR beta chain. Its antigen target is currently unknown. No base-level quality is on record; no much larger clone is a single base apart. These data are taken from a study of T-cell reconstitution after alpha-beta-depleted transplantation in children (dated by TCRdb to about 2016). Regarding the study in general: Using TCR repertoire profiling, the study quantitatively followed how T-cell immune reconstitution unfolded in children after TCRalphabeta/CD19-depleted allogeneic hematopoietic cell transplantation.

The receptor library was made with PCR. Reads for this sample came from an Illumina HiSeq 2500. TCR library preparation used molecular barcoding, with unique molecular identifiers applied to normalize quantification of the TCRbeta repertoire. TCRdb trimmed public reads at Q25 via fastp, called clones via MiXCR and kept in-frame beta chains. Rows matching on CDR3 protein sequence are summarized as one entry with the most common DNA and genes. This sample is represented by 500,000 to 600,000 distinct CDR3 sequences; around 18% of them were singletons. The ten most abundant clones make up roughly 3.3% of the sample. V is pared back by 3 bases and J by 0 bases, with 18 bases lying between the germline termini. Measured from the cysteine to the phenylalanine, the CDR3 is 17 residues long. CDR3 DNA is the only sequence kept; it has 51 bases, read in frame from the first base.

The receptor was derived from a human donor who donated a stem cell graft to a child with acute lymphoblastic leukemia. The rearrangement joined TRBV5-3 to TRBJ2-5; possibly the D gene is TRBD2, per 7 matching bases. TRBV5-3 is recorded as an ORF, its role being uncertain. This material consisted of PBMCs from the stem cell graft donor, taken from the stem cell graft. Read as DNA, the sequence is TGTGCCAGAAGCTGGGGGGGCAGGGAATTGGACCAAGAGACCCAGTACTTC. It is translated as CARSWGGRELDQETQYF.